This T cell receptor beta chain was profiled in a study of beta chain features in type 1 diabetes. In germline, CDR1 is LGHNA, CDR2 YSLEER. The CDR3 spans 15 residues. V shed 1 base and J shed 4 bases, with 10 bases lying between them. As every portion of the isolated RNA was reverse transcribed, the sequencing read expressed TCRB transcripts. TCRdb's table, derived via immunoSEQ multiplex PCR, lists solely in-frame clones and lacks some. This table holds 620,000 or so clones, 15% to 19% found once. This clonotype was obtained from a man aged 18 to 29 in good health. The chain is built from TRBV4-3 and TRBJ2-2; D is unclear. Sequencing input: naive CD4+ T cells from blood. CDR3 DNA sequence: TGCGCCAGCAGCCAAGCTCGAAGTCCCACCGGGGAGCTGTTTTTT. This gives the protein CASSQARSPTGELFF.